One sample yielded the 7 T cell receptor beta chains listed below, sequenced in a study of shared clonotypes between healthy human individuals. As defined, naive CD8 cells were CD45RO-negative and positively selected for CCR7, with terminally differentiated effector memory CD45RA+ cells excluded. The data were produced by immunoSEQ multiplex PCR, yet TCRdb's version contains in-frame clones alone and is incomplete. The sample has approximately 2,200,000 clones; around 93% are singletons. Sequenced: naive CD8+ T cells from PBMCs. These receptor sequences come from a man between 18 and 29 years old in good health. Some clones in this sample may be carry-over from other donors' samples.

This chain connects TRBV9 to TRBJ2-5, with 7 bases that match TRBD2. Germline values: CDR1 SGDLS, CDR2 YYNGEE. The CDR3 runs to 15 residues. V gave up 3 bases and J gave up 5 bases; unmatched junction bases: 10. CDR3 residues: CASSGTRGGRETQYF. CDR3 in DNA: TGTGCCAGCAGCGGGACTCGGGGAGGGAGGGAGACCCAGTACTTC. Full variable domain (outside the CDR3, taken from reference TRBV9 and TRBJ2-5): DSGVTQTPKHLITATGQRVTLRCSPRSGDLSVYWYQQSLDQGLQFLIQYYNGEERAKGNILERFSAQQFPDLHSELNLSSLELGDSALYFCASSGTRGGRETQYFGPGTRLLVL.

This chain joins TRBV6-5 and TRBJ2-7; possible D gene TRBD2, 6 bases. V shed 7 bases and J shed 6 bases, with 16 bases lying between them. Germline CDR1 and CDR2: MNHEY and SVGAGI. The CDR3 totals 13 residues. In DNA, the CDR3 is TGTGCCAGCAATCCCTCCGGGGGTCGCGAGCAGTACTTC. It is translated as CASNPSGGREQYF.

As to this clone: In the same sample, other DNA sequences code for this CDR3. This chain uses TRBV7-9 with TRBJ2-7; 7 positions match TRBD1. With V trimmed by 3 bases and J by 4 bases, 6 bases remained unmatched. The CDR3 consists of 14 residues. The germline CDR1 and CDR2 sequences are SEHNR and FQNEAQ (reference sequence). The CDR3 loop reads CASSLTGIVYEQYF. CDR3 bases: TGTGCCAGCAGCTTGACAGGGATAGTATACGAGCAGTACTTC.

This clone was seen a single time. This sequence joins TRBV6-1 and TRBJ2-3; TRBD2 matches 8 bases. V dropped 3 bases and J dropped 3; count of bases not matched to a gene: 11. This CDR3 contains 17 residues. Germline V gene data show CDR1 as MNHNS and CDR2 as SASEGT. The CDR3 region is CASSDSDGTRRTDTQYF. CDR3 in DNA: TGTGCCAGCAGTGATTCAGACGGGACTAGGAGGACAGATACGCAGTATTTT.

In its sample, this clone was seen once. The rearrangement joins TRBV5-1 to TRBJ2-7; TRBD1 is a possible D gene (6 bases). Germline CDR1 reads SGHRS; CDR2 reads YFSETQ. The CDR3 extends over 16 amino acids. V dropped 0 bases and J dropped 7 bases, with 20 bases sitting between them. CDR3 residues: CASSLAVQGLGWEQYF. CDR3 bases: TGCGCCAGCAGCTTGGCCGTCCAGGGGCTTGGGTGGGAGCAGTACTTC.

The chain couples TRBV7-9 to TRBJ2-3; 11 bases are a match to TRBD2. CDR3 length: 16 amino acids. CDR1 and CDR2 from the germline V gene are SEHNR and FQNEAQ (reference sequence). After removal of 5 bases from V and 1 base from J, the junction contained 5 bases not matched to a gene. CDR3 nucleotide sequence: TGTGCCAGCAGCCCGAAACTAGCGGGAGGCACAGATACGCAGTATTTT. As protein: CASSPKLAGGTDTQYF.

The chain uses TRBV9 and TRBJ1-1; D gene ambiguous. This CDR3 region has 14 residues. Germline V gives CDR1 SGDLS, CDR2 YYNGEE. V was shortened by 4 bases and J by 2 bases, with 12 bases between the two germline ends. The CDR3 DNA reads TGTGCCAGCAGCCCCTTTGACGGAAACACTGAAGCTTTCTTT. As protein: CASSPFDGNTEAFF. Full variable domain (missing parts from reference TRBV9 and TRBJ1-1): DSGVTQTPKHLITATGQRVTLRCSPRSGDLSVYWYQQSLDQGLQFLIQYYNGEERAKGNILERFSAQQFPDLHSELNLSSLELGDSALYFCASSPFDGNTEAFFGQGTRLTVV.